One sample yielded the 19 T cell receptor beta chains listed below, sequenced in a study of cytomegalovirus exposure and HLA in healthy donors. PCR was performed using 60 Vbeta and 13 Jbeta primers. Sequencing was performed with immunoSEQ multiplex PCR; in TCRdb, only in-frame clones are kept and a portion is missing. This sample yields hundreds of thousands of clones, of which more than 85% are seen a single time; 0.9% to 1.1% belongs to the top ten. Source material: PBMCs. The receptors were sampled from a woman under 30 in good health and CMV-seronegative.

The chain has TRBV7-9 and TRBJ2-4; no firm D call. The length of the CDR3 is 11 residues. Germline V CDR1 and CDR2: SEHNR, FQNEAQ (reference sequence). Trimming cost V 4 bases and J 4 bases, with 2 bases left between them. The DNA of the CDR3 is TGTGCCAGCAGCTCTAAAAACATTCAGTACTTC. It translates to CASSSKNIQYF.

The chain carries TRBV5-1 and TRBJ1-6, with a possible D match to TRBD1 (6 bases). Trimming removed 2 bases from V and 7 bases from J, with 16 bases in between. Germline V gene lookup returns CDR1 SGHRS and CDR2 YFSETQ. The CDR3 is made up of 16 amino acids. DNA of the CDR3: TGCGCCAGCAGCTTAAACCCACAGGGCCAGAATTCACCCCTCCACTTT. Its protein product is CASSLNPQGQNSPLHF.

The V gene is TRBV7-9, the J gene TRBJ1-6, with TRBD1 as a possible D gene (5 bases). The CDR3 totals 15 residues. Trimming took off 5 bases at V and 8 bases at J, with 16 bases between the two ends. Germline V lookup: CDR1 SEHNR, CDR2 FQNEAQ (reference sequence). CDR3 in amino acids: CASSPGGPRYSPLHF. As DNA, the CDR3 is TGTGCCAGCAGCCCCGGGGGACCTCGGTATTCACCCCTCCACTTT.

The rearrangement uses TRBV27 and TRBJ2-2; D is possibly TRBD1 (5 bases). Trimming took off 5 bases at V and 4 bases at J, with 8 bases between the two ends. The length of the CDR3 is 13 residues. Germline V CDR1 and CDR2: MNHEY, SMNVEV (reference sequence). The DNA for the CDR3 is TGTGCCAGCAGTCCGGACATCACCGGGGAGCTGTTTTTT. Translating gives CASSPDITGELFF.

V usage is TRBV2 and J usage is TRBJ2-5, with no clear D. The J call may not be correct, given that the DNA end is closer to TRBJ2-7. This CDR3 comprises 14 residues. Per the germline V gene, CDR1 is SNHLY and CDR2 is FYNNEI. The chain's CDR3 is CASSKGRSSYEQYF. In nucleotides, the CDR3 is TGTGCCAGCAGTAAAGGCCGGAGCTCCTACGAGCAGTACTTC.

V gene TRBV5-1 combines with J gene TRBJ2-1; TRBD1 agrees at 7 bases. This CDR3 is built from 14 residues. Germline-derived CDR1 and CDR2 are SGHRS and YFSETQ. The junction had 5 bases not matched to a gene; V was cut back by 2 bases and J by 6 bases. The CDR3: CASSLPDRANEQFF. The CDR3 DNA follows: TGCGCCAGCAGCTTACCCGACAGGGCCAATGAGCAGTTCTTC. Full variable domain (remainder filled in from reference TRBV5-1 and TRBJ2-1): KAGVTQTPRYLIKTRGQQVTLSCSPISGHRSVSWYQQTPGQGLQFLFEYFSETQRNKGNFPGRFSGRQFSNSRSEMNVSTLELGDSALYLCASSLPDRANEQFFGPGTRLTVL.

V gene TRBV4-3 combines with J gene TRBJ2-1, with a weak D call TRBD1 (5 bases). This CDR3 is built from 19 residues. Trimming took 1 base from V and 1 from J, leaving 20 bases between them. Germline CDR1 is LGHNA and CDR2 is YSLEER. CDR3 DNA: TGCGCCAGCAGCCAAGGATCGGGTGGGGCGTACAGTTCCTACAATGAGCAGTTCTTC. It codes for CASSQGSGGAYSSYNEQFF.

V usage is TRBV7-9 and J usage is TRBJ2-1, with no clear D. There are 14 residues in the CDR3. With 4 bases removed from V and 4 bases from J, the gap between germline ends came to 11 bases. Germline V CDR1 and CDR2: SEHNR, FQNEAQ (reference sequence). Written as DNA, the CDR3 is TGTGCCAGCAGCTCACCAACTAAGTACAATGAGCAGTTCTTC. Amino acids: CASSSPTKYNEQFF.

The chain has TRBV7-3 and TRBJ2-1; 7 nucleotides match TRBD2. With V trimmed by 6 bases and J by 10 bases, 12 bases remained unmatched. The CDR3 is made up of 14 amino acids. Looked up from germline, CDR1 is SGHTA and CDR2 is FQGTGA. The CDR3 nucleotides are TGTGCCAGCAGTCCCGATAGCGGGTGGGGGGAGCAGTTCTTC. Its protein is CASSPDSGWGEQFF. Full variable domain (missing parts from reference TRBV7-3 and TRBJ2-1): GAGVSQTPSNKVTEKGKYVELRCDPISGHTALYWYRQSLGQGPEFLIYFQGTGAADDSGLPNDRFFAVRPEGSVSTLKIQRTERGDSAVYLCASSPDSGWGEQFFGPGTRLTVL.

The chain uses TRBV9 and TRBJ2-7; 10 nucleotides match TRBD1. The CDR3 contains 16 residues. The germline V gene encodes CDR1 SGDLS and CDR2 YYNGEE. J lost 5 bases, V lost 4 bases, and 12 bases had no gene match. CDR3 region: CASSPNSGTGAHEQYF. The CDR3 DNA follows: TGTGCCAGCAGCCCTAATTCCGGGACAGGGGCGCACGAGCAGTACTTC.

The chain carries TRBV29-1 and TRBJ2-1; D not certain. Trimming took 7 bases from V and 9 from J, leaving 13 bases between them. This CDR3 is 11 amino acids long. Germline V gene sequence: CDR1 SQVTM, CDR2 ANQGSEA. The CDR3 sequence is CSAEAGSEQFF. The DNA of the CDR3 is TGCAGCGCCGAGGCCGGTTCTGAGCAGTTCTTC.

The chain is built from TRBV7-6 and TRBJ2-1; TRBD2 matches at 9 bases. The CDR3 runs 16 residues. The germline V gene encodes CDR1 SGHVS and CDR2 FNYEAQ. V lost 2 bases and J lost 3; bases outside the gene matches: 5. CDR3 residues: CASSLLRAGGYNEQFF. For the CDR3, the DNA is TGTGCCAGCAGCTTACTAAGAGCGGGAGGCTACAATGAGCAGTTCTTC.

The genes are TRBV30 and TRBJ2-6; TRBD1 matches at 9 bases. V was clipped by 3 bases and J by 4 bases; unmatched bases: 13. CDR1 and CDR2 from the germline V gene are GTSNPN and SVGIG (reference sequence). The CDR3 contains 18 residues. CDR3 sequence: CAWRGSPGTGTGANVLTF. The CDR3 coding sequence is TGTGCCTGGAGAGGGAGTCCCGGGACAGGGACCGGGGCCAACGTCCTGACTTTC. The complete variable domain, with remaining parts taken from reference TRBV30 and TRBJ2-6, reads SQTIHQWPATLVQPVGSPLSLECTVEGTSNPNLYWYRQAAGRGLQLLFYSVGIGQISSEVPQNLSASRPQDRQFILSSKKLLLSDSGFYLCAWRGSPGTGTGANVLTFGAGSRLTVL.

The rearrangement links TRBV11-3 to TRBJ1-3; possibly TRBD1 for D (6 bases). The CDR3 spans 16 residues. CDR1 and CDR2 (germline): SGHNT, YENEEA. With 0 bases removed from V and 1 base from J, the gap between germline ends came to 10 bases. CDR3 in DNA: TGTGCCAGCAGCTTAGACTGGACAGTTTCTGGAAACACCATATATTTT. It codes for CASSLDWTVSGNTIYF.

The chain links TRBV7-2 to TRBJ1-3, with D uncertain. This CDR3 comprises 14 residues. Trimming took 3 bases from V and 0 from J, leaving 6 bases between them. Germline loops: CDR1 SGHTA, CDR2 FQGNSA. This CDR3 reads CASSLGVSGNTIYF. In DNA form, the CDR3 reads TGTGCCAGCAGCTTGGGAGTCTCTGGAAACACCATATATTTT.

V and J are TRBV11-2 and TRBJ1-2; TRBD1 agrees at 7 bases. The CDR3 totals 14 residues. Germline-derived CDR1 and CDR2 are SGHAT and FQNNGV. V trimming: 3 bases; J trimming: 7 bases; junction bases outside the gene matches: 8. This CDR3 is CASSFARQGGGYTF. The CDR3 bases are TGTGCCAGCAGCTTCGCCCGACAGGGCGGTGGCTACACCTTC.

This clone appeared a few times. The genes are TRBV7-6 and TRBJ2-1; 7 bases line up with TRBD1. Germline V gene lookup returns CDR1 SGHVS and CDR2 FNYEAQ. CDR3 length: 13 amino acids. The V and J ends lost 7 bases and 4 bases, in that order; junction bases with no gene match: 4. This CDR3 reads CASTQGQYNEQFF. CDR3 sequence (DNA): TGTGCCAGCACTCAGGGACAGTACAATGAGCAGTTCTTC.

The rearrangement joins TRBV11-3 to TRBJ2-7; 8 bases match TRBD2. This CDR3 is 15 amino acids long. Per germline, CDR1 SGHNT and CDR2 YENEEA. Losses at the gene ends were 3 bases for V and 3 bases for J; bases not matched to a gene: 7. Written as DNA, the CDR3 is TGTGCCAGCAGCTTTCGGCTAGCGGGTCTCTACGAGCAGTACTTC. Encoded protein: CASSFRLAGLYEQYF.

J is TRBJ2-3 and V is TRBV7-6, with D tentatively TRBD2 (5 bases). The CDR3 consists of 16 residues. Trimming pared 5 bases from V and 5 bases from J, leaving 20 bases between. The V gene's germline CDR1 is SGHVS and CDR2 FNYEAQ. The chain's CDR3 is CASSTGLAEVVDTQYF. In DNA form, the CDR3 reads TGTGCCAGCAGCACCGGATTGGCGGAGGTGGTAGATACGCAGTATTTT. Complete variable domain (other parts from reference TRBV7-6 and TRBJ2-3): GAGVSQSPRYKVTKRGQDVALRCDPISGHVSLYWYRQALGQGPEFLTYFNYEAQQDKSGLPNDRFSAERPEGSISTLTIQRTEQRDSAMYRCASSTGLAEVVDTQYFGPGTRLTVL.